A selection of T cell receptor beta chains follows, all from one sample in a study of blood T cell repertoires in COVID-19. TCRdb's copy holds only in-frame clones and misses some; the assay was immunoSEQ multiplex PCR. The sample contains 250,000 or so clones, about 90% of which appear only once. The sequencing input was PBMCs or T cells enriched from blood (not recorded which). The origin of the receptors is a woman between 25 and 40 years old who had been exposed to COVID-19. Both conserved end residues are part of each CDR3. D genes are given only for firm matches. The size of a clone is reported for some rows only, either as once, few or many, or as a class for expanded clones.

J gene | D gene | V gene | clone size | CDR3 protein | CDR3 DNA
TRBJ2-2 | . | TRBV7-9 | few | CASSSGWDTGELFF | TGTGCCAGCAGCTCGGGTTGGGACACCGGGGAGCTGTTTTTT
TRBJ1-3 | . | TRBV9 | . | CASSVAGESGNTIYF | TGTGCCAGCAGCGTAGCGGGGGAATCGGGAAACACCATATATTTT
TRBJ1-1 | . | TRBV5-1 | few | CASSLQARRGNTEAFF | TGCGCCAGCAGCTTGCAGGCTCGAAGGGGAAACACTGAAGCTTTCTTT
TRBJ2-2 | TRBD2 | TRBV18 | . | CASSQLAGGLTGELFF | TGTGCCAGCTCACAACTAGCGGGAGGCCTCACCGGGGAGCTGTTTTTT
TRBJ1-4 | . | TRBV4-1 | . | CASSHTGTLPATNEKLFF | TGCGCCAGCAGCCATACCGGGACACTCCCTGCAACTAATGAAAAACTGTTTTTT
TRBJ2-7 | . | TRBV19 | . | CASSRASDYEQYF | TGTGCCAGTAGTAGGGCTAGCGACTACGAGCAGTACTTC
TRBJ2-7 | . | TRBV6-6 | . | CASSSSDYRYEQYF | TGTGCCAGCAGTTCTTCAGACTATCGCTACGAGCAGTACTTC
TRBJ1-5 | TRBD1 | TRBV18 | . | CASSRTGDQPQHF | TGTGCCAGCTCCCGGACAGGGGATCAGCCCCAGCATTTT
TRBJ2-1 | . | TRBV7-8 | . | CASSSGQSNNEQFF | TGTGCCAGCAGCTCTGGACAGAGCAACAATGAGCAGTTCTTC
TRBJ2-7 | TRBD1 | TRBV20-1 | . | CSAQQGYEQYF | TGCAGTGCCCAACAGGGGTACGAGCAGTACTTC
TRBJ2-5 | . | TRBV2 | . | CASSERRQGMETQYF | TGTGCCAGCAGTGAACGGCGGCAGGGGATGGAGACCCAGTACTTC
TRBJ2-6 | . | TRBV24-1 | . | CATSESFPSGANVLTF | TGTGCCACCAGTGAGAGCTTTCCTTCTGGGGCCAACGTCCTGACTTTC
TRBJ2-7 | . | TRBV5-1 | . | CASSLNAQTYEQYF | TGCGCCAGCAGCTTGAATGCGCAAACCTACGAGCAGTACTTC
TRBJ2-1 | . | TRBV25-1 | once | CASSRDISYNEQFF | TGTGCCAGCAGCCGGGATATCTCCTACAATGAGCAGTTCTTC
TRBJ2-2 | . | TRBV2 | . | CAATQGGGELFF | TGTGCCGCCACTCAGGGCGGCGGGGAGCTGTTTTTT
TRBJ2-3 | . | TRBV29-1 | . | CSVETTGTDTQYF | TGCAGCGTTGAAACGACAGGCACAGATACGCAGTATTTT
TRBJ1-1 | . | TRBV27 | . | CASSWKLGQGMNTEAFF | TGTGCCAGCTCGTGGAAATTGGGTCAGGGCATGAACACTGAAGCTTTCTTT
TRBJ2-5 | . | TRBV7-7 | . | CASSFGGPGQETQYF | TGTGCCAGCAGCTTCGGAGGGCCGGGTCAAGAGACCCAGTACTTC
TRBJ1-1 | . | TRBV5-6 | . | CASSGRPGTWEDTEAFF | TGTGCCAGCAGCGGACGACCGGGCACCTGGGAGGACACTGAAGCTTTCTTT
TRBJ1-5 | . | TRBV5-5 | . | CASSLRGDGQPQHF | TGTGCCAGCAGCTTGCGGGGGGACGGCCAGCCCCAGCATTTT
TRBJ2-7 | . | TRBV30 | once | CAWSGAGRYEQYF | TGTGCCTGGAGTGGTGCGGGACGCTACGAGCAGTACTTC
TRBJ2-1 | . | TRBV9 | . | CASSGGASYNEQFF | TGTGCCAGCAGCGGAGGTGCCTCCTACAATGAGCAGTTCTTC
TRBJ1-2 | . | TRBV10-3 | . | CAISGMSSRYGYTF | TGTGCCATCAGCGGGATGTCCTCTCGCTATGGCTACACCTTC
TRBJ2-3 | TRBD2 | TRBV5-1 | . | CASSLQGPSGRRTDTQYF | TGCGCCAGCAGCTTGCAAGGGCCCAGCGGGAGGAGGACAGATACGCAGTATTTT
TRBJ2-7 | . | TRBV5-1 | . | CASSLEDNRYEQYF | TGCGCCAGCAGCTTGGAGGACAATCGGTACGAGCAGTACTTC
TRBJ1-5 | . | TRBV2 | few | CASSEQGTSNQPQHF | TGTGCCAGCAGTGAACAGGGGACAAGCAATCAGCCCCAGCATTTT
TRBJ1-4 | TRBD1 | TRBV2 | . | CASSEGTGEFEKLFF | TGTGCCAGCAGTGAAGGGACAGGGGAGTTTGAAAAACTGTTTTTT
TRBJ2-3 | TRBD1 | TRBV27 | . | CASSPWTGVGTDTQYF | TGTGCCAGCAGTCCCTGGACAGGGGTAGGCACAGATACGCAGTATTTT
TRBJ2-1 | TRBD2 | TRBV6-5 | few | CASSPGTAGVAEQFF | TGTGCCAGCAGTCCCGGTACAGCGGGAGTTGCTGAGCAGTTCTTC
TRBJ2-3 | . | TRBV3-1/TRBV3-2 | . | CASSQVGAGLSQYF | TGTGCCAGCAGCCAAGTCGGCGCGGGTCTTTCCCAGTATTTT
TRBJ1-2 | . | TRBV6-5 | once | CASSYTQGVISGYTF | TGTGCCAGCAGTTACACACAGGGTGTTATTTCGGGCTACACCTTC
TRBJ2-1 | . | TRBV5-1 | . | CASSLGSVSYNEQFF | TGCGCCAGCAGCTTGGGCAGCGTCTCCTACAATGAGCAGTTCTTC
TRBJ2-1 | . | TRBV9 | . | CASSVVGDTYNEQFF | TGTGCCAGCAGCGTAGTGGGGGACACCTACAATGAGCAGTTCTTC
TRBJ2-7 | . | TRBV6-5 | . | CASRSQGIYEQYF | TGTGCCAGCAGGTCGCAGGGGATCTACGAGCAGTACTTC
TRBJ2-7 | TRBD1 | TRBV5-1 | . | CASSLTPGQGYEQYF | TGCGCCAGCAGCCTGACTCCGGGACAGGGCTACGAGCAGTACTTC
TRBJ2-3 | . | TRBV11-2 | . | CASSLGVRLDVDTQYF | TGTGCCAGCAGCTTAGGGGTCAGGCTTGACGTGGATACGCAGTATTTT
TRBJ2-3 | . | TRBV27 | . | CASSRGTLGTDTQYF | TGTGCCAGCAGTCGCGGGACCCTCGGCACAGATACGCAGTATTTT
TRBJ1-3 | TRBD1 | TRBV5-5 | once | CASSFEDRVGNTIYF | TGTGCCAGCAGCTTCGAGGACAGGGTGGGAAACACCATATATTTT
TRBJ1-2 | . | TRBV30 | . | CAWSVRAWGQAGGYTF | TGTGCCTGGAGTGTACGAGCTTGGGGCCAGGCTGGTGGCTACACCTTC
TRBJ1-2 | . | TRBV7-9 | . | CASSLGTAIYGYTF | TGTGCCAGCAGCTTAGGTACAGCAATCTATGGCTACACCTTC
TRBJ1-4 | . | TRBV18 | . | CASSRAGTTNEKLFF | TGTGCCAGCTCACGCGCAGGGACAACTAATGAAAAACTGTTTTTT
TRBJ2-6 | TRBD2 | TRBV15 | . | CATSRDRGAGANVLTF | TGTGCCACCAGCAGAGATCGGGGGGCTGGGGCCAACGTCCTGACTTTC